This T cell receptor beta chain was observed in a study of regulatory T cells in long-lasting Graves disease. General observations from the study: Study was limited to peripheral blood, excluding thyroid tissue. Persistent Graves' patients showed reduced TCR diversity versus newly diagnosed patients.

This clonotype was detected ten times or more. Its antigen is currently unknown. Time point: newly diagnosed GD, antithyroid drugs for less than 3 months. PBMCs provided the RNA from which the TCR library was made. Peripheral blood, at approximately 9 milliliters, went into EDTA tubes. Arm-PCR of CDR3 regions and iRepertoire HTBI primers were used to build TCR beta libraries. One entry per CDR3 protein, called by TCRdb with MiXCR from the multiplex PCR reads. The table shows over 450,000 distinct CDR3 sequences, with more than 10% occurring only once. Another study also made use of these data, one on T cells in Graves' hyperthyroidism and ophthalmopathy. Per that paper: Over 18 months, lack of ophthalmopathy progression marked Graves' hyperthyroidism as stable.

Here the sequenced sample was peripheral blood mononuclear cells (PBMCs), taken at new diagnosis, from a patient treated with antithyroid drugs. This TCR was recovered from a woman aged 25 to 39 with Graves disease.

CDR3 DNA: TGTGCCAGCAGCCCGGGACTAGCGGGAATATACGGGGAGCTGTTTTTT. Its translation is CASSPGLAGIYGELFF. This chain connects TRBV3-1 to TRBJ2-2; 13 bases agree with TRBD2. Germline CDR1 and CDR2: LGHDT and YNNKEL (reference sequence). Trimming took 4 bases from V and 7 from J; bases not matched to a gene: 6. The length of the CDR3 is 16 residues.